This TCR beta chain was observed in a study of shared clonotypes between healthy human individuals. TCRdb's table, derived via immunoSEQ multiplex PCR, lists solely in-frame clones and lacks some. This sample yields under 600,000 clones, of which about three quarters are seen a single time; around 13% belongs to the top ten. This clone has a single count. Possible read error: a much larger clone is one base away. Nashville, Tennessee was home to all donors, who were Caucasian adults. Germline V lookup: CDR1 SQVTM, CDR2 ANQGSEA. The junction had 8 bases not matched to a gene; V was cut back by 7 bases and J by 7 bases. The CDR3 is 13 amino acids.

The sample comprised PBMCs. The receptor was isolated from a woman in her 40s in good health. Some clones in this sample may be carry-over from other donors' samples. The V call is TRBV29-1, the J call TRBJ2-7; 12 nucleotides match TRBD2. This chain's CDR3 is CSGRLAGDGEQYF. The CDR3, as DNA: TGCAGCGGGCGACTAGCGGGAGACGGGGAGCAGTACTTC.